This TCR beta chain was sequenced in a study of T cell responses to AZD1222 COVID-19 vaccine. General observations from the study: Spike-specific TCR breadth and depth rose after two AZD1222 doses. Possibly, clonal diversity was underestimated; donors were largely white British and included more females.

Repertoires were generated with immunoSEQ multiplex PCR, while TCRdb's copy carries only in-frame clones and drops some. The profile covers about 130,000 clones, with 88% appearing a single time and 18% taken by the ten largest. On this clone: Its antigen is not identified.

Germline V gene data show CDR1 as SGDLS and CDR2 as YYNGEE. CDR3 length equals 15 residues. V was shortened by 2 bases and J by 4 bases, with 13 bases between the two germline ends. The receptor's source is an adult in good health. The sample consisted of peripheral blood, taken on day 0 of MenACWY control vaccination. The chain joins TRBV9 to TRBJ2-1; D possibly corresponds to TRBD2 (5 bases). The CDR3 bases are TGTGCCAGCAGCGTCGACCCAGGCGGGTACAATGAGCAGTTCTTC. Translating it yields CASSVDPGGYNEQFF. The full variable domain, rest sourced from reference TRBV9 and TRBJ2-1, is DSGVTQTPKHLITATGQRVTLRCSPRSGDLSVYWYQQSLDQGLQFLIQYYNGEERAKGNILERFSAQQFPDLHSELNLSSLELGDSALYFCASSVDPGGYNEQFFGPGTRLTVL.